This TCR beta chain comes out of a study of blood T cell repertoires in COVID-19. Background on the study: Specimens from acute and convalescent COVID-19 originated in the United States, Italy and Spain. T cells, B-cell-depleted T cells, or PBMCs provided the cDNA or gDNA that served as material.

TCRdb's copy holds only in-frame clones and misses some; the assay was immunoSEQ multiplex PCR. This sample yields 300,000 to 450,000 clones, of which more than 70% are seen a single time; just under 4% belongs to the top ten. Patients at the Seattle site were enrolled during active infection and followed longitudinally. This clone was seen only once. There are 13 residues in the CDR3. The germline V gene encodes CDR1 MNHEY and CDR2 SVGAGI. J lost 1 base, V lost 10 bases, and 5 bases had no gene match. Sequencing was carried out using peripheral blood. This sequence was found in a woman in her sixties with COVID-19, enrolled during active disease. V is TRBV6-5 and J is TRBJ1-1; 8 positions match TRBD1. CDR3 coding DNA: TGTGCCATCAGAGACAGGGGGAACACTGAAGCTTTCTTT. As protein: CAIRDRGNTEAFF.